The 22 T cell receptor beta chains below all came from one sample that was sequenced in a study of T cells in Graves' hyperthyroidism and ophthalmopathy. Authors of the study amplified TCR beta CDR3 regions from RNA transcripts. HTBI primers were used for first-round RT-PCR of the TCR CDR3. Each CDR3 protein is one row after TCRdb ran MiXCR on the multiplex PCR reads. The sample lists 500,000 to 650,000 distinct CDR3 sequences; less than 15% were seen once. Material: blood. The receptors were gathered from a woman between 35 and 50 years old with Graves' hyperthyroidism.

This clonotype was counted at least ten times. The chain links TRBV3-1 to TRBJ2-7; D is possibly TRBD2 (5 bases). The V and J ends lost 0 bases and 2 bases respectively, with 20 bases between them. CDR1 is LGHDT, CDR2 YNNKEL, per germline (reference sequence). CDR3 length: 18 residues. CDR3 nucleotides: TGTGCCAGCAGCCAAGATCAATCCGGTACGGGAAACCCCTACGAGCAGTACTTC. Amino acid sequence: CASSQDQSGTGNPYEQYF.

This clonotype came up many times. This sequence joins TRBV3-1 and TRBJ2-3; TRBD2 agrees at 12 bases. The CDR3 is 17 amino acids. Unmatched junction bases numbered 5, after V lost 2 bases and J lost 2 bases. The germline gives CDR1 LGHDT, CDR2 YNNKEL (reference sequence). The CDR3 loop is CASSQYGTSGFTDTQYF. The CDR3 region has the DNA TGTGCCAGCAGCCAATATGGGACTAGCGGGTTCACAGATACGCAGTATTTT.

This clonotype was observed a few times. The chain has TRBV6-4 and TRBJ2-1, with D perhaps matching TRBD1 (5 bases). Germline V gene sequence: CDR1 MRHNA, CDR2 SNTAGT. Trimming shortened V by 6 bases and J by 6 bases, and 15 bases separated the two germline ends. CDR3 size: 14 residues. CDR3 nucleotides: TGTGCCAGCAGCGTTAAAGGGGAAGGCAATGAGCAGTTCTTC. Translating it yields CASSVKGEGNEQFF.

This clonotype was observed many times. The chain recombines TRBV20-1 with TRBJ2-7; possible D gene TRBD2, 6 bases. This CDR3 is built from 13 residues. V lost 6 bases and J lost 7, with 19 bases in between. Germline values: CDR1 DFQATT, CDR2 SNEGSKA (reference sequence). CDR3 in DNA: TGCAGTGCGGCCGGGACTCCTGCTTTAGAGCAGTACTTC. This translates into CSAAGTPALEQYF.

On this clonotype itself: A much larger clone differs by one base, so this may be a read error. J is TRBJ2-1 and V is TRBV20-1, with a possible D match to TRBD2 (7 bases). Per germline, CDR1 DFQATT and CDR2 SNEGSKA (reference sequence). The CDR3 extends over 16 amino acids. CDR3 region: CSAFGGIGGSCNEQFF. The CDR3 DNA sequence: TGCAGTGCTTTCGGGGGGATAGGGGGATCCTGCAATGAGCAGTTCTTC.

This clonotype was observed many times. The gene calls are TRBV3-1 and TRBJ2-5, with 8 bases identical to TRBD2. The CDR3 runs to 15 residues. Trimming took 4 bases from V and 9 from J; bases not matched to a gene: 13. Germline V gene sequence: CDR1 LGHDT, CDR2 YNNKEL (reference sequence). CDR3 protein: CASSPPGTSIWSQYF. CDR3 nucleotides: TGTGCCAGCAGCCCGCCCGGGACTAGTATCTGGTCCCAGTACTTC.

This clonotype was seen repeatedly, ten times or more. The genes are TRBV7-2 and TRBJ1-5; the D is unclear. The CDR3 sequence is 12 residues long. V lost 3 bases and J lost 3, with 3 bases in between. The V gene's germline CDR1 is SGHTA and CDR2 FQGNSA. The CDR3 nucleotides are TGTGCCAGCAGCTTCCTCAATCAGCCCCAGCATTTT. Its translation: CASSFLNQPQHF.

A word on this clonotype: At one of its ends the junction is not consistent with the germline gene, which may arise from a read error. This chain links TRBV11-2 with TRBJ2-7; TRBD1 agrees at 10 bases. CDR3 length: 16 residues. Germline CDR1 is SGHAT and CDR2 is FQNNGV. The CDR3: CASSLTAGTGVYEQYF. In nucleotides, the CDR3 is TGCGCCAGCAGCTTGACCGCCGGGACAGGGGTCTACGAGCAGTACTTC.

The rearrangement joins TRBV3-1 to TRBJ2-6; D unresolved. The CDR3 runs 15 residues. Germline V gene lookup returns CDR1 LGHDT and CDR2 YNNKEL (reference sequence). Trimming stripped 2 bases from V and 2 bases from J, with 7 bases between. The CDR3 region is CASSQSGAGANVLTF. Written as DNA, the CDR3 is TGTGCCAGCAGCCAATCTGGGGCTGGGGCCAACGTCCTGACTTTC. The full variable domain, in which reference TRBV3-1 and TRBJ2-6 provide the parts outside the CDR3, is DTAVSQTPKYLVTQMGNDKSIKCEQNLGHDTMYWYKQDSKKFLKIMFSYNNKELIINETVPNRFSPKSPDKAHLNLHINSLELGDSAVYFCASSQSGAGANVLTFGAGSRLTVL.

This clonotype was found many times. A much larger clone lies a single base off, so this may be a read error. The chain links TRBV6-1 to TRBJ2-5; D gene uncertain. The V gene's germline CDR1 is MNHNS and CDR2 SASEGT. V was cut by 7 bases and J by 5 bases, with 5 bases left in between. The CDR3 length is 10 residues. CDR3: CASNWETQYF. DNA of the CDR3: TGTGCCAGCAATTGGGAGACCCAGTACTTC.

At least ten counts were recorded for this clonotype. The CDR3 DNA reads as TGCAGTGCTAGAGCCCTGACTAGCGGGAGGATCAACAATGAGCAGTTCTTC. Protein: CSARALTSGRINNEQFF. The chain uses TRBV20-1 and TRBJ2-1, with 13 bases lining up with TRBD2. Germline V gene lookup returns CDR1 DFQATT and CDR2 SNEGSKA (reference sequence). The CDR3 runs to 17 residues. Trimming took 1 base from V and 5 from J; bases not matched to a gene: 8.

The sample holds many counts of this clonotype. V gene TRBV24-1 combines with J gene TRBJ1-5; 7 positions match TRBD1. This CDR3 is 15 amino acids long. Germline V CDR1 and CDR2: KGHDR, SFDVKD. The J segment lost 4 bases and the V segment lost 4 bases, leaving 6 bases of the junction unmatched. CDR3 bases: TGTGCCACCAGTGACCCCAGGGGGGTAAATCAGCCCCAGCATTTT. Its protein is CATSDPRGVNQPQHF.

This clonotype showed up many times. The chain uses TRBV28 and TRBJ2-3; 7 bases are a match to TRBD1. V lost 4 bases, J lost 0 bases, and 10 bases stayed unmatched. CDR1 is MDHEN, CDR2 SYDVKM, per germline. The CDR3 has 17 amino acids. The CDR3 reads CASSYFPQGVSTDTQYF. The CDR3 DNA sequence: TGTGCCAGCAGTTATTTTCCCCAGGGGGTTAGCACAGATACGCAGTATTTT. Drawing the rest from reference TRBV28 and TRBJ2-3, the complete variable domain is DVKVTQSSRYLVKRTGEKVFLECVQDMDHENMFWYRQDPGLGLRLIYFSYDVKMKEKGDIPEGYSVSREKKERFSLILESASTNQTSMYLCASSYFPQGVSTDTQYFGPGTRLTVL.

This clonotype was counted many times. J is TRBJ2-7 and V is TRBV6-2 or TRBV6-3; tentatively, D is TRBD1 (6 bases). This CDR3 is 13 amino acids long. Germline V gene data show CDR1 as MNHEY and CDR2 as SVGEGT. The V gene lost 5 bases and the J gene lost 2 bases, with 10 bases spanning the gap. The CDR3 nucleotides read TGTGCCAGCAGTCGCCCAGGGGCCTACGAGCAGTACTTC. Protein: CASSRPGAYEQYF.

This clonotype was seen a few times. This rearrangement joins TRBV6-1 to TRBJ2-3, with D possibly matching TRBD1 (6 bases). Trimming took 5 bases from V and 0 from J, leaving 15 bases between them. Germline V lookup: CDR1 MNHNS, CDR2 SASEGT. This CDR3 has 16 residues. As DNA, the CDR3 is TGTGCCAGCAGTTACGGTACAGGGCATAGCACAGATACGCAGTATTTT. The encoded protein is CASSYGTGHSTDTQYF.

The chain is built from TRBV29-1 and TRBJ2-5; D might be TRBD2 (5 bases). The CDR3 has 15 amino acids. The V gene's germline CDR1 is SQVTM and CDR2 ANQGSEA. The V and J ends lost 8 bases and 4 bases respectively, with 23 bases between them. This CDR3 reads CSFSGSSGSGETQYF. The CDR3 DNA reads TGCAGCTTCAGCGGTAGTTCAGGATCTGGAGAGACCCAGTACTTC.

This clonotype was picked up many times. The CDR3 reads CASSFRRADRNYEQYF. The CDR3 DNA is TGTGCCAGCAGTTTCCGCCGGGCAGATAGAAACTACGAGCAGTACTTC. V is TRBV28 and J is TRBJ2-7; no definite D call. Trimming took off 3 bases at V and 3 bases at J, with 18 bases between the two ends. Per germline, CDR1 MDHEN and CDR2 SYDVKM. The CDR3 is made up of 16 amino acids.

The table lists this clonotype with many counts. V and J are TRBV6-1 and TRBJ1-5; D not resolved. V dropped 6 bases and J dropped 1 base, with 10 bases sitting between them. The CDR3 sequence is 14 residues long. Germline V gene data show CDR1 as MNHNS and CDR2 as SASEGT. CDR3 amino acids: CASRPLGSNQPQHF. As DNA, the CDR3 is TGTGCCAGCAGGCCCCTCGGGAGCAATCAGCCCCAGCATTTT.

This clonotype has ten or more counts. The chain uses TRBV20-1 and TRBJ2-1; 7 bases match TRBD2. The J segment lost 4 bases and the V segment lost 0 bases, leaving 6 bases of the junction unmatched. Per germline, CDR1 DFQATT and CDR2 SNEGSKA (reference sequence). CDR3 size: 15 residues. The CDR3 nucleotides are TGCAGTGCTAGAGATCAAGTGGGAGGGTACAATGAGCAGTTCTTC. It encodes CSARDQVGGYNEQFF.

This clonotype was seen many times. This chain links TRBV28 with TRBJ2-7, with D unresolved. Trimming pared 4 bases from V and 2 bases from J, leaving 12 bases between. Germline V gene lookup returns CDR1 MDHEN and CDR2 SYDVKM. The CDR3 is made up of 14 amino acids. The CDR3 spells CASSSNIGAYEQYF. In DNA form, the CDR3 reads TGTGCCAGCAGTTCCAATATTGGGGCCTACGAGCAGTACTTC.

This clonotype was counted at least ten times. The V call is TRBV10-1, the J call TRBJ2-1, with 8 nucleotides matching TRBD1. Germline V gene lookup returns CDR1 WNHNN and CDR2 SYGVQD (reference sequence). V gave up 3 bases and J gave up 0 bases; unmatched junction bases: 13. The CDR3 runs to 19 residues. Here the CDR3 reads CASSDRDRIKTGSYNEQFF. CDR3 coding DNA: TGCGCCAGCAGTGACCGGGACAGGATAAAAACGGGCTCCTACAATGAGCAGTTCTTC.

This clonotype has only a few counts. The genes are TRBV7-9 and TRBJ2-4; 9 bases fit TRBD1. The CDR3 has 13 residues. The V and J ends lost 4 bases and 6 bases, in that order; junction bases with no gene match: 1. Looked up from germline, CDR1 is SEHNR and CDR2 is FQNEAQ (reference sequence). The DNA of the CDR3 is TGTGCCAGCAGCTCGACAGGGGGAAACATTCAGTACTTC. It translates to CASSSTGGNIQYF.